This T cell receptor beta chain was found in a study of cytotoxic CD8 clonotypes in ibrutinib-treated CLL. Profiled with immunoSEQ multiplex PCR; TCRdb holds only in-frame clones, not every one. The sample contains some 130,000 clones, 70% to 90% of which appear only once. Per germline, CDR1 SEHNR and CDR2 FQNEAQ (reference sequence). V shed 4 bases and J shed 0 bases, with 9 bases lying between them. The CDR3 is 14 amino acids. This sequence originates from a human donor with chronic lymphocytic leukemia. This rearrangement joins TRBV7-9 to TRBJ1-1; D is possibly TRBD1 (5 bases). The input for sequencing was PBMCs, taken after 24 months of ibrutinib treatment. For the CDR3, the DNA is TGTGCCAGCAGCTCGGGGACGGTGAACACTGAAGCTTTCTTT. Protein product: CASSSGTVNTEAFF.